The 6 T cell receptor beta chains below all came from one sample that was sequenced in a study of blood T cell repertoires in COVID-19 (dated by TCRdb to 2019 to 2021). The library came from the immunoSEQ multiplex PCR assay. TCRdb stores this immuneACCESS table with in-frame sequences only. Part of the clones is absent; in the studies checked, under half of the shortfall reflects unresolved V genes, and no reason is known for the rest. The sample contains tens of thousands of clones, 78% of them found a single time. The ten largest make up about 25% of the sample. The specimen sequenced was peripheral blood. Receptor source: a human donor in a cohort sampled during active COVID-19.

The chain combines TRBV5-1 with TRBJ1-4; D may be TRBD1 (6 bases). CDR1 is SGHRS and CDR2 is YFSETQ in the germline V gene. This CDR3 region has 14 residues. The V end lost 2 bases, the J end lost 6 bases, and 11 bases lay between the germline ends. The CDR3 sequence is CASSFTGRDEKLFF. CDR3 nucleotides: TGCGCCAGCAGCTTTACAGGGAGGGATGAAAAACTGTTTTTT.

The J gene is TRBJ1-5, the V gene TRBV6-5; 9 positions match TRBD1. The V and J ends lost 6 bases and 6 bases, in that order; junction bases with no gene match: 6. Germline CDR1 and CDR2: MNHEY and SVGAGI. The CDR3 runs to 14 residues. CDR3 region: CASRAQGAGQPQHF. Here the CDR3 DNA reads TGTGCCAGCAGGGCACAGGGGGCAGGTCAGCCCCAGCATTTT.

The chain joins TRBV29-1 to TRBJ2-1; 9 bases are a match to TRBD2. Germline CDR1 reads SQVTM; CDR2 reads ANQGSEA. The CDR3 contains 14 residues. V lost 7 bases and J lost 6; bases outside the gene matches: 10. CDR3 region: CSGIRAGGPNEQFF. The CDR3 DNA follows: TGCAGCGGGATTCGGGCGGGAGGGCCCAATGAGCAGTTCTTC.

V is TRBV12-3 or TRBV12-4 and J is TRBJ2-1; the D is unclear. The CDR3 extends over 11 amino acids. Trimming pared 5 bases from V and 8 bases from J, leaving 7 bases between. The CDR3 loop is CASSLADEQFF. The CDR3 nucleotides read TGTGCCAGCAGTCTGGCAGATGAGCAGTTCTTC.

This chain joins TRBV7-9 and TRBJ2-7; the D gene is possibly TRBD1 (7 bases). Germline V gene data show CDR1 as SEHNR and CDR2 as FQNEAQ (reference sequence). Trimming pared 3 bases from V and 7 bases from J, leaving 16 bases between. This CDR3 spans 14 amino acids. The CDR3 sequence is CASSFGAGGWEQYF. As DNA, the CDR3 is TGTGCCAGCAGCTTCGGAGCAGGGGGGTGGGAGCAGTACTTC.

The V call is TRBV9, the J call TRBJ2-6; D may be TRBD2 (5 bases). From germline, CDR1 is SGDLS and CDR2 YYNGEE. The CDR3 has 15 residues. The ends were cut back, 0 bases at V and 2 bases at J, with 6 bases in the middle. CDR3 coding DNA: TGTGCCAGCAGCGTAGTGGGAGCTGGGGCCAACGTCCTGACTTTC. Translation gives CASSVVGAGANVLTF.